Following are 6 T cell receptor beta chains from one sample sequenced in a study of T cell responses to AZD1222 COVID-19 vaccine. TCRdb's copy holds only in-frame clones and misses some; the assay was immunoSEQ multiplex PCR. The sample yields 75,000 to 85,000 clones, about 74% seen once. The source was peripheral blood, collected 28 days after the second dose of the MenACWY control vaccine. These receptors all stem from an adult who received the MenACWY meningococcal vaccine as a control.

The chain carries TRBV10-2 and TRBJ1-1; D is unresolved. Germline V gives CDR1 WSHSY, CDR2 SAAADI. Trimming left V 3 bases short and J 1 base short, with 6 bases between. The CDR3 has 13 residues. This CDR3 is CASSESPNTEAFF. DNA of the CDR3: TGCGCCAGCAGTGAATCGCCGAACACTGAAGCTTTCTTT.

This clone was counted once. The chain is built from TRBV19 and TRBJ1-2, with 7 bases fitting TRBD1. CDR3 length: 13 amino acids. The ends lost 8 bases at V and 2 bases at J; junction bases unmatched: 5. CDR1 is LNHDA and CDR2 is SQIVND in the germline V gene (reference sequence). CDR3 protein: CASRDSLNYGYTF. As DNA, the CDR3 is TGTGCCAGTCGGGACAGCCTGAACTATGGCTACACCTTC.

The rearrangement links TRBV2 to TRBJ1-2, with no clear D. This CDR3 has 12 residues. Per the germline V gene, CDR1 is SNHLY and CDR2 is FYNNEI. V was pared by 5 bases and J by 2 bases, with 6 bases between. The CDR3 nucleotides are TGTGCCAGCAGTTTCGACAACTATGGCTACACCTTC. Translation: CASSFDNYGYTF.

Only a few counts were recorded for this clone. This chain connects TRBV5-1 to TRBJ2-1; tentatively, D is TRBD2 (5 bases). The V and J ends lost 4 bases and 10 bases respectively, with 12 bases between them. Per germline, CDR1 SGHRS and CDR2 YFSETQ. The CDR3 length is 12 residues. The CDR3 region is CASSHEGIEQFF. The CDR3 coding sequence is TGCGCCAGCAGCCATGAGGGCATAGAGCAGTTCTTC.

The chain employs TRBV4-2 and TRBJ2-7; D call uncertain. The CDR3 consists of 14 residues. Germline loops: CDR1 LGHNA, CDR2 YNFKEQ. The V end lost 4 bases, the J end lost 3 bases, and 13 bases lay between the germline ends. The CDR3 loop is CASSPSDQDYEQYF. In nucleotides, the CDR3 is TGTGCCAGCAGCCCTTCAGATCAGGACTACGAGCAGTACTTC.

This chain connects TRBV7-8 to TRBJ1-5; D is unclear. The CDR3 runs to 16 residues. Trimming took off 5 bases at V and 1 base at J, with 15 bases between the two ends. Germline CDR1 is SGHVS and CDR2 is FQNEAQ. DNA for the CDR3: TGTGCCAGCAGCCATCTCCAAAGGCAGAGCAATCAGCCCCAGCATTTT. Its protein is CASSHLQRQSNQPQHF.